The clone carrying this T cell receptor (beta chain) has a count of ten or more. Each CDR3 protein gets one entry after TCRdb re-called the reads with MiXCR. Here the sample spans roughly 27,000 distinct CDR3 sequences, over 15% being singletons. This specimen comes from a study of patients with pleural tuberculosis. V lost 4 bases and J lost 4, with 15 bases in between. This CDR3 is built from 14 residues. CDR1 SGHRS and CDR2 YFSETQ come from the germline V gene. Sequenced sample: peripheral blood. This rearrangement joins TRBV5-1 to TRBJ2-7; D perhaps matches TRBD1 (6 bases). This clonotype originated in a human donor with pleural tuberculosis. The CDR3: CASSQTGTPYEQYF. The CDR3 nucleotides read TGCGCCAGCAGCCAGACCGGGACACCTTACGAGCAGTACTTC.